The 19 T cell receptor beta chains listed next were all sequenced from one sample in a study of CD8+ T cells in alopecia areata (dated by TCRdb to 2017 to 2018). Read against the paper, the sample's time point label means: baseline before oral tofacitinib. Library prep was done by the immunoSEQ multiplex PCR assay. For TCR sequencing, RNA was extracted from every sample and reverse transcribed into cDNA to serve as template. This is the immuneACCESS table as TCRdb keeps it, with only in-frame sequences that have V and J called. A part of the clones is gone; compared with another copy, unresolved V genes explain less than half, and the rest is unexplained. The sample table contains some 51,000 clones; only one count was recorded for about 96% of them. In total, the top ten clones hold around 24% of the sample. Sequenced material: CD8+ T cells sorted from blood, taken at week 0. These receptors originate from a human donor with alopecia areata.

This clone was recorded only once. This chain uses TRBV2 with TRBJ2-7; TRBD1 agrees at 7 bases. This CDR3 comprises 14 residues. Germline loops: CDR1 SNHLY, CDR2 FYNNEI. V was pared by 5 bases and J by 2 bases, with 6 bases of the junction left unmatched. CDR3 sequence reads: CASSTGQLTYEQYF. The CDR3 DNA is TGTGCCAGCAGTACGGGACAGCTTACCTACGAGCAGTACTTC.

This clone was counted between two and nine times. The V gene is TRBV7-2, the J gene TRBJ2-7; TRBD2 aligns across 10 bases. Unmatched junction bases numbered 10, after V lost 5 bases and J lost 6 bases. The CDR3 runs 15 residues. CDR1 is SGHTA and CDR2 is FQGNSA in the germline V gene. The CDR3 DNA reads TGTGCCAGCAGCGAGGAAAGCGGGGGGGGACGCGAGCAGTACTTC. Amino acids: CASSEESGGGREQYF.

The sample holds one count of this clone. This chain links TRBV4-2 with TRBJ2-7; weak D call: TRBD2 (6 bases). Germline CDR1 LGHNA, CDR2 YNFKEQ. The CDR3 length is 15 residues. Between the trimmed V and J ends, which lost 0 bases and 2 bases, there was a span of 11 bases. The CDR3 here is CASSQDRGGTYEQYF. The CDR3 region has the DNA TGTGCCAGCAGCCAAGATCGAGGAGGGACCTACGAGCAGTACTTC.

The chain joins TRBV5-1 to TRBJ2-7; TRBD1 or TRBD2 may be the D gene (6 bases each). Germline V gene sequence: CDR1 SGHRS, CDR2 YFSETQ. V gave up 4 bases and J gave up 0 bases, with 20 bases separating them. This CDR3 spans 17 amino acids. The CDR3 DNA is TGCGCCAGCAGCCAAGGGGGGCAGGCGATTCTCTCCTACGAGCAGTACTTC. Its protein product is CASSQGGQAILSYEQYF.

The rearrangement joins TRBV27 to TRBJ2-1, with TRBD2 matching over 7 bases. The CDR3 spans 14 residues. Germline V lookup: CDR1 MNHEY, CDR2 SMNVEV (reference sequence). The trim removed 4 bases at V and 0 bases at J, leaving 0 bases unmatched. CDR3 loop: CASSSGGSYNEQFF. As DNA, the CDR3 is TGTGCCAGCAGTTCGGGGGGCTCCTACAATGAGCAGTTCTTC.

This rearrangement joins TRBV7-2 to TRBJ2-5, with unresolved D. The length of the CDR3 is 12 residues. The V end was cut by 2 bases, the J end by 5 bases, with 6 bases between. Germline CDR1 and CDR2: SGHTA and FQGNSA. CDR3 sequence: CASSLSWETQYF. CDR3 nucleotides: TGTGCCAGCAGCTTATCCTGGGAGACCCAGTACTTC.

The chain uses TRBV16 and TRBJ2-7; TRBD1 is a possible D gene (5 bases). Trimming left V 1 base short and J 5 bases short, with 12 bases between. This CDR3 spans 14 amino acids. Germline V gene lookup returns CDR1 KGHSY and CDR2 FQNENV. Here the CDR3 DNA reads TGTGCCAGCAGCCAATTCAGGGCCAGGGACGAGCAGTACTTC. As protein: CASSQFRARDEQYF.

The chain carries TRBV10-3 and TRBJ2-3, with 7 bases lining up with TRBD2. The V gene end was trimmed by 2 bases and the J gene end by 2 bases; junction bases not matched to a gene: 7. CDR1 and CDR2 from the germline V gene are ENHRY and SYGVKD. There are 16 residues in the CDR3. The CDR3 DNA sequence: TGTGCCATCAGTGAGGTCCTAGCGGATTCCACAGATACGCAGTATTTT. Its protein product is CAISEVLADSTDTQYF.

The chain combines TRBV29-1 with TRBJ1-1; 8 bases map to TRBD1. The CDR3 totals 12 residues. Trimming removed 4 bases from V and 5 bases from J; junction bases left unmatched: 3. From germline, CDR1 is SQVTM and CDR2 ANQGSEA. This CDR3 reads CSVVGQGTEAFF. CDR3 sequence (DNA): TGCAGCGTTGTAGGACAGGGAACTGAAGCTTTCTTT.

V and J are TRBV6-6 and TRBJ2-1; no firm D call. V lost 2 bases and J 10 bases, leaving 6 bases between the germline ends. The CDR3 runs 11 residues. Germline V gene sequence: CDR1 MNHNY, CDR2 SVGAGI (reference sequence). Here the CDR3 reads CASSYAQEQFF. Here the CDR3 DNA reads TGTGCCAGCAGTTACGCCCAGGAGCAGTTCTTC.

This chain links TRBV12-5 with TRBJ2-1; no clear D. The CDR3 is 14 residues long. V lost 3 bases and J 2 bases, leaving 8 bases between the germline ends. The germline V gene encodes CDR1 LGHNT and CDR2 FRNRAP. The CDR3 spells CASGLVNTYNEQFF. DNA of the CDR3: TGTGCTAGTGGTTTAGTGAACACCTACAATGAGCAGTTCTTC.

This chain connects TRBV13 to TRBJ2-7; 8 nucleotides line up with TRBD1. Trimming took 2 bases from V and 3 from J; bases not matched to a gene: 6. Germline CDR1 reads PRHDT; CDR2 reads FYEKMQ (reference sequence). The CDR3 covers 15 residues. This CDR3 is CASSLSGTGVYEQYF. The CDR3 DNA follows: TGTGCCAGCAGCTTATCCGGGACAGGCGTCTACGAGCAGTACTTC.

V usage is TRBV19 and J usage is TRBJ1-5; D possibly corresponds to TRBD1 (5 bases). The CDR3 has 12 residues. CDR1 LNHDA and CDR2 SQIVND come from the germline V gene (reference sequence). Trimming removed 6 bases at V and 7 bases at J, with 10 bases between. The CDR3 DNA reads TGTGCCAGTAGGGGGGGAGACCAGCCCCAGCATTTT. Translation: CASRGGDQPQHF.

The rearrangement links TRBV7-9 to TRBJ2-1, with D possibly matching TRBD2 (5 bases). Trimming shortened V by 3 bases and J by 9 bases, and 9 bases separated the two germline ends. Germline V CDR1 and CDR2: SEHNR, FQNEAQ (reference sequence). The CDR3 is 12 amino acids. CDR3 loop: CASSFGLTEQFF. In DNA, the CDR3 is TGTGCCAGCAGCTTTGGACTTACTGAGCAGTTCTTC.

This sequence joins TRBV5-4 and TRBJ2-5, with D possibly matching TRBD1 (5 bases). Trimming removed 5 bases at V and 5 bases at J, with 13 bases between. This CDR3 region has 13 residues. The germline V gene has CDR1 SGHNT and CDR2 YYREEE (reference sequence). DNA of the CDR3: TGTGCCAGCAGTCCCTCTCAGGGCGAGACCCAGTACTTC. Protein product: CASSPSQGETQYF. Using reference TRBV5-4 and TRBJ2-5 for the parts outside the CDR3, the full variable domain is ETGVTQSPTHLIKTRGQQVTLRCSSQSGHNTVSWYQQALGQGPQFIFQYYREEENGRGNFPPRFSGLQFPNYSSELNVNALELDDSALYLCASSPSQGETQYFGPGTRLLVL.

The gene calls are TRBV5-5 and TRBJ2-7; D is unclear. Looked up from germline, CDR1 is SGHKS and CDR2 is YYEKEE (reference sequence). Trimming stripped 4 bases from V and 0 bases from J, with 17 bases between. The CDR3 runs to 16 residues. The CDR3 is CASSPTIDLSSYEQYF. The CDR3 region has the DNA TGTGCCAGCAGCCCGACCATCGACCTTAGCTCCTACGAGCAGTACTTC.

The genes are TRBV7-9 and TRBJ2-7, with unresolved D. The CDR3 has 13 residues. CDR1 is SEHNR and CDR2 is FQNEAQ in the germline V gene (reference sequence). The V gene lost 5 bases and the J gene lost 3 bases, with 11 bases spanning the gap. The CDR3 here is CASSPDFIYEQYF. CDR3 sequence (DNA): TGTGCCAGCAGCCCCGATTTTATCTACGAGCAGTACTTC.

The J gene is TRBJ2-5, the V gene TRBV7-9; 7 bases map to TRBD2. Trimming at V came to 5 bases and at J to 5 bases, leaving 11 bases not matched to a gene. There are 15 residues in the CDR3. CDR1 SEHNR and CDR2 FQNEAQ come from the germline V gene (reference sequence). CDR3 nucleotides: TGTGCCAGCAGCCCACAACTGACTAGCTGGGAGACCCAGTACTTC. This translates into CASSPQLTSWETQYF.

The chain combines TRBV2 with TRBJ2-7, with D uncertain. CDR1 is SNHLY, CDR2 FYNNEI, per germline. The CDR3 loop spans 10 amino acids. The germline V and J ends were trimmed by 6 bases and 6 bases, with 6 bases remaining between them. The CDR3 is CASRIREQYF. The CDR3 DNA follows: TGTGCCAGCAGGATACGCGAGCAGTACTTC.